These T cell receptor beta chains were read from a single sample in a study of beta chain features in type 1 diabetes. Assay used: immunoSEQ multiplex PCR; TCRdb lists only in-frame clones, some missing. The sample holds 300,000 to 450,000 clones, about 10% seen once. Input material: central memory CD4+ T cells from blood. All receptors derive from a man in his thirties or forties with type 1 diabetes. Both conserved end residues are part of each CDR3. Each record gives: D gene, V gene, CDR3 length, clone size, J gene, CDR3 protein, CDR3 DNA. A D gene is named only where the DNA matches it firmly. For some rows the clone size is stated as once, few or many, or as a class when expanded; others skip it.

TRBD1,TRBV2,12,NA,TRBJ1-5,CASSSGGQPQHF,TGTGCCAGCAGTTCAGGGGGACAGCCCCAGCATTTT
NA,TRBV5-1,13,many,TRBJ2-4,CASSLDLEDIQYF,TGCGCCAGCAGCCTGGACCTGGAGGACATTCAGTACTTC
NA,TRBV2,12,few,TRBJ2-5,CASGSTQETQYF,TGTGCCAGCGGTAGTACTCAAGAGACCCAGTACTTC
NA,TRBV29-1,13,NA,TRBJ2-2,CSVARVNTGELFF,TGCAGCGTTGCCAGGGTTAACACCGGGGAGCTGTTTTTT
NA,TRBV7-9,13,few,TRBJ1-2,CASSPERVGGYTF,TGTGCCAGCAGCCCCGAAAGGGTCGGAGGCTACACCTTC
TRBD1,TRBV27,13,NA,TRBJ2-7,CASGRTGSYEQYF,TGTGCCAGCGGTCGGACAGGGTCCTACGAGCAGTACTTC
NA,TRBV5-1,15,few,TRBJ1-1,CASSLEALTGSEAFF,TGCGCCAGCAGCTTGGAGGCTCTTACAGGGTCTGAAGCTTTCTTT
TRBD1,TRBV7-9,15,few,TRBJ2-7,CASSLAGGISYEQYF,TGTGCCAGCAGCTTAGCAGGGGGCATCTCCTACGAGCAGTACTTC
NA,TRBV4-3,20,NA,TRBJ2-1,CASSQESRAGRINSYNEQFF,TGCGCCAGCAGCCAAGAAAGTCGGGCGGGGAGAATTAATTCCTACAATGAGCAGTTCTTC
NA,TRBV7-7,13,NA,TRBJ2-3,CASSQDRTDTQYF,TGTGCCAGCAGTCAAGACAGGACAGATACGCAGTATTTT
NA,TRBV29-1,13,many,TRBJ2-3,CSVGGSGADTQYF,TGCAGCGTGGGAGGTAGCGGTGCAGATACGCAGTATTTT
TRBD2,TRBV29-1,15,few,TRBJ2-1,CSATTSTAGGAEQFF,TGCAGCGCCACTACTAGCACGGCGGGAGGGGCTGAGCAGTTCTTC
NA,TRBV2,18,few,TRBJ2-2,CASSDRGGHAGTTGELFF,TGTGCCAGCAGTGACCGAGGGGGACATGCAGGGACCACCGGGGAGCTGTTTTTT
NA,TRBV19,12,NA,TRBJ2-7,CASQAESYEQYF,TGTGCCAGCCAAGCGGAATCCTACGAGCAGTACTTC
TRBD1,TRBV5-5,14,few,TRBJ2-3,CASSPGQGTDTQYF,TGTGCCAGCAGCCCCGGACAGGGCACAGATACGCAGTATTTT
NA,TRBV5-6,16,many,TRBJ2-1,CASSLERGSSYNEQFF,TGTGCCAGCAGCCTCGAACGAGGGAGCTCCTACAATGAGCAGTTCTTC
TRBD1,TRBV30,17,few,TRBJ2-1,CAWSVRFGTGRSDEQFF,TGTGCCTGGAGTGTACGTTTCGGGACAGGGAGAAGCGATGAGCAGTTCTTC
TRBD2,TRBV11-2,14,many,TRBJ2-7,CASSFTSGSYEQYF,TGTGCCAGCAGCTTTACTAGCGGCTCCTACGAGCAGTACTTC
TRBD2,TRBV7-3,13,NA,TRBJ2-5,CASSIGTKETQYF,TGTGCCAGCAGCATCGGGACTAAAGAGACCCAGTACTTC
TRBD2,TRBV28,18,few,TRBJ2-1,CASSTQKFGGGLANEQFF,TGTGCCAGCAGCACTCAAAAATTCGGGGGGGGACTAGCCAATGAGCAGTTCTTC
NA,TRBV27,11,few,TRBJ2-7,CASSLNSRQYF,TGTGCCAGCAGTTTGAACTCACGGCAGTACTTC
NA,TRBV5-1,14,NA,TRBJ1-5,CASSSDSPNQPQHF,TGCGCCAGCAGCTCCGACAGCCCAAATCAGCCCCAGCATTTT
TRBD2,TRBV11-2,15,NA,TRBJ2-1,CASSVVLAGAWRGFF,TGTGCCAGCAGCGTAGTACTAGCGGGAGCCTGGAGAGGGTTCTTC
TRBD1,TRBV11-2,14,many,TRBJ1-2,CASSSIQGAGGYTF,TGTGCCAGCAGCTCCATACAGGGGGCCGGTGGCTACACCTTC